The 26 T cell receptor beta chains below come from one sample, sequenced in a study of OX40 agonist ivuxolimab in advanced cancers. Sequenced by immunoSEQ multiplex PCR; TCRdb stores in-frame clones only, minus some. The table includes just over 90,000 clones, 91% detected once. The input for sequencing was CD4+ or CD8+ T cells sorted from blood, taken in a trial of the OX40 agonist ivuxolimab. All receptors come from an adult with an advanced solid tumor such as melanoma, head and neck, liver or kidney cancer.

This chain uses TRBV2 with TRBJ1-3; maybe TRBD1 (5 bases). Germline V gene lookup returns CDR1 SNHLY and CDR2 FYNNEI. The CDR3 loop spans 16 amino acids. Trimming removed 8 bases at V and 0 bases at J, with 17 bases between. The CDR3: CASLRLSGSSGNTIYF. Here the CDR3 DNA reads TGTGCCAGCCTAAGACTGTCAGGGAGCTCTGGAAACACCATATATTTT.

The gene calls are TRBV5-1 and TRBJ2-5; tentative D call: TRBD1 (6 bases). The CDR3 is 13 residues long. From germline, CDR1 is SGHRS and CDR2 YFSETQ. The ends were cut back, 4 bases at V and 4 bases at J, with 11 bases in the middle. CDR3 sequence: CASSQDRRETQYF. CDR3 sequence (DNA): TGCGCCAGCAGCCAGGACAGAAGAGAGACCCAGTACTTC.

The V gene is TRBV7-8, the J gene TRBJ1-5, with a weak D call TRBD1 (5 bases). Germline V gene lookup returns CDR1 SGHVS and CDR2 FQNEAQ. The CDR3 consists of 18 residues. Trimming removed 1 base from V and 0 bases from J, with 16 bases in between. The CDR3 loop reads CASSLGTLGYPSNQPQHF. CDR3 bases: TGTGCCAGCAGCTTAGGGACACTGGGGTATCCTAGCAATCAGCCCCAGCATTTT.

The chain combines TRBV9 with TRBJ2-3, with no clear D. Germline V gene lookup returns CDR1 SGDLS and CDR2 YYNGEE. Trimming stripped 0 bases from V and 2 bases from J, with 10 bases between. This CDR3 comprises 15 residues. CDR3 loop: CASSVGSRFTDTQYF. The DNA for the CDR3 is TGTGCCAGCAGCGTAGGCAGTCGCTTCACAGATACGCAGTATTTT. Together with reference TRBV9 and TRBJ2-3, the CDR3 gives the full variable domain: DSGVTQTPKHLITATGQRVTLRCSPRSGDLSVYWYQQSLDQGLQFLIQYYNGEERAKGNILERFSAQQFPDLHSELNLSSLELGDSALYFCASSVGSRFTDTQYFGPGTRLTVL.

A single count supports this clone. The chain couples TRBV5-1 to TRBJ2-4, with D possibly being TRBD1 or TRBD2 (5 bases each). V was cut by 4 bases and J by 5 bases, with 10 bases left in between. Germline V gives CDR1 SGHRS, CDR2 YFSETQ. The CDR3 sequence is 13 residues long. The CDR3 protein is CASSTLGENIQYF. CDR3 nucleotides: TGCGCCAGCAGCACGCTGGGGGAAAACATTCAGTACTTC. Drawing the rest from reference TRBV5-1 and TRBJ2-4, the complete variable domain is KAGVTQTPRYLIKTRGQQVTLSCSPISGHRSVSWYQQTPGQGLQFLFEYFSETQRNKGNFPGRFSGRQFSNSRSEMNVSTLELGDSALYLCASSTLGENIQYFGAGTRLSVL.

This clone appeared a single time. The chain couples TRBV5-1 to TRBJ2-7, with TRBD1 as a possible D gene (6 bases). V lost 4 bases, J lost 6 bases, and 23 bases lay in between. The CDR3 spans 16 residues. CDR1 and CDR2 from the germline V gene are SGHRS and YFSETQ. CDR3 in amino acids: CASSPRSPGTPFEQYF. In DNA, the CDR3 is TGCGCCAGCAGCCCCAGGAGCCCCGGGACACCCTTCGAGCAGTACTTC.

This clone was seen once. The CDR3 sequence: CASSRGPLYPGDTEAFF. Written as DNA, the CDR3 is TGTGCCTCATCGCGCGGGCCCCTATACCCGGGCGACACTGAAGCTTTCTTT. The chain joins TRBV30 to TRBJ1-1; unclear D gene. CDR3 size: 17 residues. The germline V gene has CDR1 GTSNPN and CDR2 SVGIG (reference sequence). V gave up 7 bases and J gave up 3 bases, with 27 bases separating them. Complete variable domain (other parts from reference TRBV30 and TRBJ1-1): SQTIHQWPATLVQPVGSPLSLECTVEGTSNPNLYWYRQAAGRGLQLLFYSVGIGQISSEVPQNLSASRPQDRQFILSSKKLLLSDSGFYLCASSRGPLYPGDTEAFFGQGTRLTVV.

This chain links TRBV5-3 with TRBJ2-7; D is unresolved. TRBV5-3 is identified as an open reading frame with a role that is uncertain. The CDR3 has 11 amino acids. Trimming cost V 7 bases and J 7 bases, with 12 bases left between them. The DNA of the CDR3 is TGTGCCAGATCGAGGCTGGCGGAGCAGTACTTC. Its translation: CARSRLAEQYF.

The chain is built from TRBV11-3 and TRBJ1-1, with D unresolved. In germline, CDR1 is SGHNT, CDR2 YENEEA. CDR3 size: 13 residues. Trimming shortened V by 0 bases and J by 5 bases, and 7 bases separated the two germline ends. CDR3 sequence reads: CASSLEEETEAFF. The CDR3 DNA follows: TGTGCCAGCAGCTTAGAAGAGGAGACTGAAGCTTTCTTT.

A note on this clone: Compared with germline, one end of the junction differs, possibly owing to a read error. CDR3 DNA: TGTGCCAGCAGTTTGGGTCGGACGGGGAACATTGAAGCTTTCTTT. This encodes CASSLGRTGNIEAFF. The chain is built from TRBV27 and TRBJ1-1, with D unresolved. The CDR3 spans 15 residues. Germline lookup yields CDR1 MNHEY and CDR2 SMNVEV (reference sequence).

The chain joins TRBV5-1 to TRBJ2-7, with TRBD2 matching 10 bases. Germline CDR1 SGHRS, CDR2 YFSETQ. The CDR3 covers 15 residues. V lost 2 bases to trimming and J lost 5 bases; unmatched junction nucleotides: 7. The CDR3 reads CASSLAGGPPNEQYF. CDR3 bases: TGCGCCAGCAGCTTAGCGGGAGGGCCGCCCAACGAGCAGTACTTC.

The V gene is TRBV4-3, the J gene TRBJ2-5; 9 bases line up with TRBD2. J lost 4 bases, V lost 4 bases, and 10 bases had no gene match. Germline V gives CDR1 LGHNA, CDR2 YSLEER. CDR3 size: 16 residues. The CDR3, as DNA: TGCGCCAGCAGCCCAGGCGGGAGGGGCCGGGCAGAGACCCAGTACTTC. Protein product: CASSPGGRGRAETQYF.

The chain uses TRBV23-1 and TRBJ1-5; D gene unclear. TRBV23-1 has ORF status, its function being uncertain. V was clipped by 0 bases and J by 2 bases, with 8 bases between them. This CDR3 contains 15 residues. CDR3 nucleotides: TGCGCCAGCAGTCAATCCCCCGGGTGCAATCAGCCCCAGCATTTT. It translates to CASSQSPGCNQPQHF.

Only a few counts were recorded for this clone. The CDR3 DNA sequence: TGTGCCAGCAGCTTGCCAGGCTACACTGAAGCTTTCTTT. As protein: CASSLPGYTEAFF. The V call is TRBV11-2, the J call TRBJ1-1, with D hard to call. The V gene's germline CDR1 is SGHAT and CDR2 FQNNGV. This CDR3 has 13 residues. V gave up 3 bases and J gave up 3 bases, with 8 bases separating them.

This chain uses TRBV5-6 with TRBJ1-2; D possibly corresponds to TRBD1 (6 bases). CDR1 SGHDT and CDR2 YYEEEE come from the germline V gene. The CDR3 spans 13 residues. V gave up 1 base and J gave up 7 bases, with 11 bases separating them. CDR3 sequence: CASSLWGATGYTF. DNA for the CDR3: TGTGCCAGCAGCTTGTGGGGGGCCACTGGCTACACCTTC.

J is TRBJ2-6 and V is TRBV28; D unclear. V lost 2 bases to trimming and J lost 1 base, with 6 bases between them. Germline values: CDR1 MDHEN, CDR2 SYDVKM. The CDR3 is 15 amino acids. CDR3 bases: TGTGCCAGCAGTTTAAGTATGTCTGGGGCCAACGTCCTGACTTTC. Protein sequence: CASSLSMSGANVLTF. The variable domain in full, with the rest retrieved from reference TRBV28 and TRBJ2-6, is DVKVTQSSRYLVKRTGEKVFLECVQDMDHENMFWYRQDPGLGLRLIYFSYDVKMKEKGDIPEGYSVSREKKERFSLILESASTNQTSMYLCASSLSMSGANVLTFGAGSRLTVL.

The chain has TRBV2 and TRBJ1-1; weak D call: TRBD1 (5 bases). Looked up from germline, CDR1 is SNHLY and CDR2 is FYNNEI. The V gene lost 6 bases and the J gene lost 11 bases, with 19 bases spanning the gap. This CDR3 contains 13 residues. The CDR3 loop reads CASRGTTTFLAFF. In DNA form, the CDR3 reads TGTGCCAGCAGAGGGACCACAACCTTTTTGGCTTTCTTT.

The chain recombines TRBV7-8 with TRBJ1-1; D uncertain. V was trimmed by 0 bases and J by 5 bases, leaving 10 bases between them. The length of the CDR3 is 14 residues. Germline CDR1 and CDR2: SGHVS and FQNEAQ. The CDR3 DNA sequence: TGTGCCAGCAGCTTAGCGCTTAGGGCGACTGAAGCTTTCTTT. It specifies CASSLALRATEAFF.

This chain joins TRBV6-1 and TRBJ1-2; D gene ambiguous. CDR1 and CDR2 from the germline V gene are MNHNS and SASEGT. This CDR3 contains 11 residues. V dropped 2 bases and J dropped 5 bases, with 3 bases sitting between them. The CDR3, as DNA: TGTGCCAGCAGTGAAAGGTATGGCTACACCTTC. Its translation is CASSERYGYTF.

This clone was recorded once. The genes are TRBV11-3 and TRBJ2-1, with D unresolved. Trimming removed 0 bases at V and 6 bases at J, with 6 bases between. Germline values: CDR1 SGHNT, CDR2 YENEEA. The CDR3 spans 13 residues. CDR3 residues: CASSLEGGNEQFF. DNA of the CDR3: TGTGCCAGCAGCTTAGAGGGTGGCAATGAGCAGTTCTTC.

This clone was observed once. The CDR3 nucleotides read TGTGCCAGCAGTTTATTTCGGGGGGCCAGCACAGATACGCAGTATTTT. It is translated as CASSLFRGASTDTQYF. V is TRBV28 and J is TRBJ2-3, with D possibly being TRBD2 (7 bases). CDR1 and CDR2 (germline): MDHEN, SYDVKM. The CDR3 has 16 amino acids. With 1 base removed from V and 0 bases from J, the gap between germline ends came to 11 bases.

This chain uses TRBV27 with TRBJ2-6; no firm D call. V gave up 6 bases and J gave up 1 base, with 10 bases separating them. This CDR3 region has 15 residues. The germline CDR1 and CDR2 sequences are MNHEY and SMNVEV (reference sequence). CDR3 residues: CASSLMTSGANVLTF. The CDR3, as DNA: TGTGCCAGCAGCTTAATGACGTCTGGGGCCAACGTCCTGACTTTC.

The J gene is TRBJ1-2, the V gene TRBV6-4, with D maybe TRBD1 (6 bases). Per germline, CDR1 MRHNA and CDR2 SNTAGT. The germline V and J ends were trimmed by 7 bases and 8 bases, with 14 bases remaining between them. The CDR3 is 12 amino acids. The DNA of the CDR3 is TGTGCCAGCAACCTACAGGGAAAGGGCTACACCTTC. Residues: CASNLQGKGYTF.

In DNA, the CDR3 is TGTGCCTGGAGTTGGGGGGCCGACGTCCCCAGCTCCTACGAGCAGTACTTC. Protein: CAWSWGADVPSSYEQYF. This sequence joins TRBV30 and TRBJ2-7; D possibly uses TRBD1 or TRBD2 (6 bases each). The CDR3 consists of 17 residues. Germline values: CDR1 GTSNPN, CDR2 SVGIG (reference sequence). Trimming removed 2 bases at V and 0 bases at J, with 20 bases between.

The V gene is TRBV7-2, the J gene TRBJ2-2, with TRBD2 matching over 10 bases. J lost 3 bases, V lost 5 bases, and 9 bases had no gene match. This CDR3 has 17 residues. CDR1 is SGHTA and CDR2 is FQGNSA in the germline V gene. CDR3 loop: CASSPGPSGGYTGELFF. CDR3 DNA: TGTGCCAGCAGCCCAGGGCCTAGCGGGGGTTACACCGGGGAGCTGTTTTTT.

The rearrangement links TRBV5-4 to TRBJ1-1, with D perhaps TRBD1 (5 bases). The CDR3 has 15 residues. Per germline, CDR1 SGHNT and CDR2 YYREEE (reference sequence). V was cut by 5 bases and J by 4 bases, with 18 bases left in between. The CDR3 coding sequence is TGTGCCAGCAGTCGGACTTGGGGGTATGGCACTGAAGCTTTCTTT. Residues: CASSRTWGYGTEAFF.